The clone carrying this T cell receptor beta chain has just a few counts. These data come from a study of blood T cells in healthy people across ages. V was pared by 1 base and J by 0 bases, with 13 bases between. The CDR3 has 18 residues. A second PCR of roughly 7 to 11 cycles used a sample-barcoded 5' primer and a J-beta primer mix. A single record per CDR3 protein comes from TCRdb applying MiXCR to the 5' RACE reads. This sample has fewer than 1 million distinct CDR3 sequences, with around two fifths found just once. Those donating, healthy Caucasian individuals from Russia, were aged about 6 to 95.

The sequencing input was blood. V is TRBV12-3 or TRBV12-4 and J is TRBJ2-6; tentatively, D is TRBD1 (6 bases). The receptor comes from a man aged 55-75 years in good health. The CDR3 DNA reads TGTGCCAGCAGTTTAGGTGACAGGCTTAGCTCTGGGGCCAACGTCCTGACTTTC. It yields the protein CASSLGDRLSSGANVLTF.